The clone carrying this T cell receptor (beta chain) was found once. With autoimmune disease history or systemic immunosuppression, patients were excluded. The entry originates in a study of OX40 agonist ivuxolimab in advanced cancers. Study details: The treatment was a fully human IgG2 OX40 agonist, ivuxolimab. Dose-escalation patients had hepatocellular carcinoma, melanoma, renal cell or head and neck cancer.

Profiling relied on immunoSEQ multiplex PCR, and the TCRdb table lists in-frame clones only, not all of them. The repertoire has 7,000 to 8,000 clones, about four fifths of them found once; the top ten carry roughly 34%. The source was CD4+ or CD8+ T cells sorted from blood, collected in a trial of the OX40 agonist ivuxolimab. The sequence was collected from an adult with an advanced solid tumor such as melanoma, head and neck, liver or kidney cancer.

DNA of the CDR3: TGTGCCAGCAGTCCGGGACCTGAATACGAGCAGTACTTC. Its protein is CASSPGPEYEQYF. The chain uses TRBV6-5 and TRBJ2-7, with D perhaps being TRBD1 or TRBD2 (5 bases each). Germline V CDR1 and CDR2: MNHEY, SVGAGI. V was clipped by 5 bases and J by 4 bases, with 12 bases between them. The CDR3 spans 13 residues.